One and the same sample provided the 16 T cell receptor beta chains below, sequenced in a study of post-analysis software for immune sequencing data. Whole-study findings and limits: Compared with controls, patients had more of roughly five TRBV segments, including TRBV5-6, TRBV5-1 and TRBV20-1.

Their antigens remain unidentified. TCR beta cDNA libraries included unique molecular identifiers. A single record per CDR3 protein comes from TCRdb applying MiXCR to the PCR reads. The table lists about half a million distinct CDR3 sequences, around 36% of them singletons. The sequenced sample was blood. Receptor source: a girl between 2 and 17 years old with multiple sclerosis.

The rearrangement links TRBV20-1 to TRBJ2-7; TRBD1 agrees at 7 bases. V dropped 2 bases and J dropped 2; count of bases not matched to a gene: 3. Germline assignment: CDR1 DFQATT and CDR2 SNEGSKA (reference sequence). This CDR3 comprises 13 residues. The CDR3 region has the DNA TGCAGTGCTAGACGGGACAGCACCTACGAGCAGTACTTC. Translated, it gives CSARRDSTYEQYF.

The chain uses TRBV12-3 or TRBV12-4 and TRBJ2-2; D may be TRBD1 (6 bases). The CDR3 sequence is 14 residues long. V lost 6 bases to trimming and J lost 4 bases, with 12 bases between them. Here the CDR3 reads CASSLQGFTGELFF. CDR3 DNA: TGTGCCAGCAGCCTACAGGGTTTCACCGGGGAGCTGTTTTTT.

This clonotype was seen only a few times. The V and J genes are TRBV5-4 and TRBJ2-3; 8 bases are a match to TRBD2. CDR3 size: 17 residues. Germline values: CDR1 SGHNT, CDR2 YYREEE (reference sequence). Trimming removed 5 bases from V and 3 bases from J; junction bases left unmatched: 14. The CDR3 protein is CASRAPPGGEGTDTQYF. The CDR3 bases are TGTGCCAGCAGGGCTCCCCCCGGGGGGGAGGGAACAGATACGCAGTATTTT.

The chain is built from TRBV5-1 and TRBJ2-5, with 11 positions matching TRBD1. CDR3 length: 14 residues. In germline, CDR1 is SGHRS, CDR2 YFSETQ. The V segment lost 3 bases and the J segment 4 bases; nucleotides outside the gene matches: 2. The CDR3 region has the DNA TGCGCCAGCAGCTGGGGGACAGGGGGAGAGACCCAGTACTTC. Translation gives CASSWGTGGETQYF.

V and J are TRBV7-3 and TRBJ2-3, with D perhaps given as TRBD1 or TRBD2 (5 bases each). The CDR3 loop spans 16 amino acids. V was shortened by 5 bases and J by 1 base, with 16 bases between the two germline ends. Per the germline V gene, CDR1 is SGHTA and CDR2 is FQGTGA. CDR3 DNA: TGTGCCAGCAGCCCAGATTCGACGGGACGCACAGATACGCAGTATTTT. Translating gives CASSPDSTGRTDTQYF.

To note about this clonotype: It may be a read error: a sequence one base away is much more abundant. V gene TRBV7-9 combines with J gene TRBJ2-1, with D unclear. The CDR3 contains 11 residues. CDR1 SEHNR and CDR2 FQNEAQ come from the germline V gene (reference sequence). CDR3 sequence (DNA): TGTGCCAGCAGCTTAGACAAGGAGCGGTTCTTC. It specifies CASSLDKERFF.

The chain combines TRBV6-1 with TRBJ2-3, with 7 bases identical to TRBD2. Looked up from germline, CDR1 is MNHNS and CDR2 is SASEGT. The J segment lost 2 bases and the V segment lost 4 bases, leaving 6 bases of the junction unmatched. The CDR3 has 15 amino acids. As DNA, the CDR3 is TGTGCCAGCAGTGTTACTAGCGTTACCACAGATACGCAGTATTTT. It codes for CASSVTSVTTDTQYF.

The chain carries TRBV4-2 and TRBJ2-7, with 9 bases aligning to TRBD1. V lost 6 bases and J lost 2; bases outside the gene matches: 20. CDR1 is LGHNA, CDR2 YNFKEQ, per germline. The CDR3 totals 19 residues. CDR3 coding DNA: TGTGCCAGCAGAAAACCCAAATGGGAGCCGGGACAGGGACCCTACGAGCAGTACTTC. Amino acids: CASRKPKWEPGQGPYEQYF.

The CDR3 coding sequence is TGCAGTGCTGACGCGGGGGGCACAATTCAGTACTTC. Residues: CSADAGGTIQYF. V gene TRBV20-1 combines with J gene TRBJ2-4; 8 bases match TRBD2. Germline CDR1 DFQATT, CDR2 SNEGSKA (reference sequence). This CDR3 contains 12 residues. Trimming removed 5 bases from V and 10 bases from J; junction bases left unmatched: 7.

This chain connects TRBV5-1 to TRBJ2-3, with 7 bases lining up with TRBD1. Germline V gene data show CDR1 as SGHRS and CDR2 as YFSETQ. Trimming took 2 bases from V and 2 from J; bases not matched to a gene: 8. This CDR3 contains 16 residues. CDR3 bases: TGCGCCAGCAGCTTACCGGGACAGAGGACCACAGATACGCAGTATTTT. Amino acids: CASSLPGQRTTDTQYF.

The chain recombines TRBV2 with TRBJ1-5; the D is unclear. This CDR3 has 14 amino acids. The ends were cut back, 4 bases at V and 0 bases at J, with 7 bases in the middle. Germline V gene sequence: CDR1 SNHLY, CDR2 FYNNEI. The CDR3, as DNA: TGTGCCAGCAGTGGACCGAGTAGCAATCAGCCCCAGCATTTT. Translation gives CASSGPSSNQPQHF.

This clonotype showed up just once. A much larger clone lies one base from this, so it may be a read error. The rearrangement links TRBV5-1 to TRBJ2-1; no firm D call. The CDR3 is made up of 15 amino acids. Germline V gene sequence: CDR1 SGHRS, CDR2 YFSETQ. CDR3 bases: TGCGCCAGCAGCTTGGGGGGTGGCTCCTACGATGAGCAGTTCTTC. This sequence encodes CASSLGGGSYDEQFF.

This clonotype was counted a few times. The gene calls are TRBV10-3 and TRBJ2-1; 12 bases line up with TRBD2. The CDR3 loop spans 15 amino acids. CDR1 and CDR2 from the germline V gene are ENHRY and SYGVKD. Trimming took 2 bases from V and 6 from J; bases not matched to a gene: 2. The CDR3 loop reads CAISELAGGPNEQFF. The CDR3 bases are TGTGCCATCAGTGAGCTAGCGGGGGGGCCCAATGAGCAGTTCTTC.

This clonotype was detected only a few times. The CDR3 protein is CASSSGGDQETQYF. In DNA, the CDR3 is TGTGCCAGCAGCTCGGGGGGGGATCAAGAGACCCAGTACTTC. J is TRBJ2-5 and V is TRBV5-5; 8 bases align to TRBD2. The V and J ends lost 3 bases and 2 bases, in that order; junction bases with no gene match: 3. Germline V gene sequence: CDR1 SGHKS, CDR2 YYEKEE (reference sequence). This CDR3 is 14 amino acids long.

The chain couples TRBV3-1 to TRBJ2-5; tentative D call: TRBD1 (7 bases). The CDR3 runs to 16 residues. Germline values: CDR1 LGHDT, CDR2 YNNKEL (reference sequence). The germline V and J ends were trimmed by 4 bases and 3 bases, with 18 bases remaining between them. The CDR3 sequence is CASSLNGGGGKETQYF. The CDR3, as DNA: TGTGCCAGCAGCCTCAACGGCGGAGGGGGCAAAGAGACCCAGTACTTC.

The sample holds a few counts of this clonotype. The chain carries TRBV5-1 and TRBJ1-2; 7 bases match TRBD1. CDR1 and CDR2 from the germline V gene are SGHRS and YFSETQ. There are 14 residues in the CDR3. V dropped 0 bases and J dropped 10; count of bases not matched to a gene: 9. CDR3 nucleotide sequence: TGCGCCAGCAGCTTGGGGGACAGCTTTATGATCTACACCTTC. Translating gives CASSLGDSFMIYTF.